Shown below are 24 T cell receptor beta chains from a single sample sequenced in a study of blood T cell repertoires in COVID-19. Assay: immunoSEQ multiplex PCR; the TCRdb copy retains only in-frame clones and omits some. The profile shows around 300,000 clones, around 88% of them singletons. The material sequenced was peripheral blood. These receptors came from a woman under 40 with COVID-19, enrolled during active disease.

This chain connects TRBV5-1 to TRBJ1-1; 7 bases are shared with TRBD1. Germline lookup yields CDR1 SGHRS and CDR2 YFSETQ. The CDR3 contains 16 residues. J gave up 5 bases and V 3 bases, and 13 bases lay outside the gene matches. CDR3 region: CASSWGDKGAGTEAFF. The CDR3 bases are TGCGCCAGCAGCTGGGGTGATAAGGGGGCAGGGACTGAAGCTTTCTTT. The whole variable domain, remainder taken from reference TRBV5-1 and TRBJ1-1, is KAGVTQTPRYLIKTRGQQVTLSCSPISGHRSVSWYQQTPGQGLQFLFEYFSETQRNKGNFPGRFSGRQFSNSRSEMNVSTLELGDSALYLCASSWGDKGAGTEAFFGQGTRLTVV.

Only one count was recorded for this clone. This chain connects TRBV4-2 to TRBJ1-5; D is perhaps TRBD1 (6 bases). CDR3 size: 16 residues. V lost 1 base, J lost 6 bases, and 16 bases lay in between. Germline CDR1 reads LGHNA; CDR2 reads YNFKEQ. The CDR3 region has the DNA TGTGCCAGCAGCCAAGTACAGGGAGGGGAGACTCAGCCCCAGCATTTT. It is translated as CASSQVQGGETQPQHF.

This rearrangement joins TRBV9 to TRBJ2-7; tentative D call: TRBD2 (6 bases). The germline CDR1 and CDR2 sequences are SGDLS and YYNGEE. The CDR3 runs to 15 residues. Trimming removed 3 bases at V and 0 bases at J, with 13 bases between. This CDR3 is CASSAGTSSSYEQYF. The CDR3 DNA follows: TGTGCCAGCAGCGCCGGGACTTCAAGCTCCTACGAGCAGTACTTC.

The chain carries TRBV3-1 (or the pseudogene TRBV3-2) and TRBJ2-5; D ambiguous. Germline V lookup: CDR1 LGHDT, CDR2 YNNKEL (reference sequence). V gave up 2 bases and J gave up 5 bases, with 12 bases separating them. The CDR3 runs to 14 residues. In nucleotides, the CDR3 is TGTGCCAGCAGCCAACCCGAGGCCCGGGAGACCCAGTACTTC. Translated: CASSQPEARETQYF.

The chain uses TRBV27 and TRBJ1-6; D remains ambiguous. Germline assignment: CDR1 MNHEY and CDR2 SMNVEV (reference sequence). V was pared by 2 bases and J by 0 bases, with 8 bases between. This CDR3 is built from 16 residues. The CDR3 sequence: CASSLTRGSYNSPLHF. In DNA form, the CDR3 reads TGTGCCAGCAGTTTAACGCGGGGCTCCTATAATTCACCCCTCCACTTT.

The rearrangement links TRBV11-3 to TRBJ1-6; the D gene is possibly TRBD1 (6 bases). Trimming left V 0 bases short and J 10 bases short, with 13 bases between. The V gene's germline CDR1 is SGHNT and CDR2 YENEEA. CDR3 length: 15 amino acids. CDR3 coding DNA: TGTGCCAGCAGCTTAGATACAGGGTGGCGATCACCCCTCCACTTT. Protein: CASSLDTGWRSPLHF.

This chain joins TRBV6-1 and TRBJ1-1, with D maybe TRBD1 (5 bases). Trimming pared 3 bases from V and 7 bases from J, leaving 15 bases between. CDR1 is MNHNS and CDR2 is SASEGT in the germline V gene. The CDR3 contains 14 residues. The CDR3 sequence is CASSDSFGGNEAFF. In nucleotides, the CDR3 is TGTGCCAGCAGTGACAGTTTCGGGGGGAATGAAGCTTTCTTT.

The chain links TRBV14 to TRBJ2-5; tentatively, D is TRBD1 (5 bases). There are 15 residues in the CDR3. Trimming took off 4 bases at V and 4 bases at J, with 16 bases between the two ends. Germline assignment: CDR1 SGHDN and CDR2 FVKESK. The CDR3 region has the DNA TGTGCCAGCAGCCTAAACCTGACAGTATCAGAGACCCAGTACTTC. This encodes CASSLNLTVSETQYF.

The chain combines TRBV5-1 with TRBJ2-1, with TRBD2 identical over 8 bases. The junction had 7 bases not matched to a gene; V was cut back by 5 bases and J by 9 bases. Germline assignment: CDR1 SGHRS and CDR2 YFSETQ. The CDR3 totals 13 residues. The CDR3 loop reads CASRPIAGLEQFF. The CDR3 region has the DNA TGCGCCAGCAGGCCTATAGCGGGGCTTGAGCAGTTCTTC. Full variable domain (remainder filled in from reference TRBV5-1 and TRBJ2-1): KAGVTQTPRYLIKTRGQQVTLSCSPISGHRSVSWYQQTPGQGLQFLFEYFSETQRNKGNFPGRFSGRQFSNSRSEMNVSTLELGDSALYLCASRPIAGLEQFFGPGTRLTVL.

The V gene is TRBV7-2, the J gene TRBJ1-5; D is ambiguous. V gave up 1 base and J gave up 2 bases, with 6 bases separating them. CDR3 length: 14 residues. Germline V gene sequence: CDR1 SGHTA, CDR2 FQGNSA. The CDR3 is CASSLDIGNQPQHF. CDR3 sequence (DNA): TGTGCCAGCAGCTTAGACATTGGCAATCAGCCCCAGCATTTT.

This chain uses TRBV19 with TRBJ2-3; possibly TRBD1 for D (5 bases). CDR1 and CDR2 from the germline V gene are LNHDA and SQIVND (reference sequence). This CDR3 is 21 amino acids long. V gave up 5 bases and J gave up 0 bases, with 30 bases separating them. The CDR3 coding sequence is TGTGCCAGTAGTGCGCCTTATGGGGCACCTATAAGGGGCACTAGCACAGATACGCAGTATTTT. It specifies CASSAPYGAPIRGTSTDTQYF.

V usage is TRBV27 and J usage is TRBJ2-7; no firm D call. Germline-derived CDR1 and CDR2 are MNHEY and SMNVEV (reference sequence). The CDR3 covers 14 residues. Trimming took off 6 bases at V and 0 bases at J, with 12 bases between the two ends. The CDR3 reads CASSTAPSSYEQYF. Here the CDR3 DNA reads TGTGCCAGCAGCACCGCTCCGAGCTCCTACGAGCAGTACTTC.

This clone turned up a few times. The genes are TRBV14 and TRBJ1-2; D is perhaps TRBD1 (6 bases). There are 14 residues in the CDR3. V dropped 1 base and J dropped 8 bases, with 14 bases sitting between them. Germline V gene data show CDR1 as SGHDN and CDR2 as FVKESK. Here the CDR3 DNA reads TGTGCCAGCAGCCAAGTCGGGACGAGGGGGGGCTACACCTTC. Its protein product is CASSQVGTRGGYTF.

This chain uses TRBV9 with TRBJ1-3; D remains unclear. V lost 4 bases and J lost 0, with 11 bases in between. CDR1 SGDLS and CDR2 YYNGEE come from the germline V gene. CDR3 length: 15 amino acids. CDR3 sequence reads: CASSPSAPSGNTIYF. The DNA for the CDR3 is TGTGCCAGCAGCCCTAGCGCCCCCTCTGGAAACACCATATATTTT.

This chain links TRBV7-2 with TRBJ1-1; no reliable D call. The CDR3 sequence is 14 residues long. V was pared by 7 bases and J by 6 bases, with 18 bases between. Germline CDR1 reads SGHTA; CDR2 reads FQGNSA. The CDR3 spells CASKVESFTPEAFF. In nucleotides, the CDR3 is TGTGCCAGCAAAGTCGAGTCTTTCACCCCTGAAGCTTTCTTT.

This clone was recorded once. The gene calls are TRBV6-1 and TRBJ1-1; TRBD1 might be the D (6 bases). The CDR3 totals 16 residues. Germline lookup yields CDR1 MNHNS and CDR2 SASEGT. V was trimmed by 1 base and J by 0 bases, leaving 12 bases between them. The CDR3 bases are TGTGCCAGCAGTGAAGACAGGGTGGCGTTGAACACTGAAGCTTTCTTT. It encodes CASSEDRVALNTEAFF.

The V call is TRBV30, the J call TRBJ1-2; D is undetermined. The V gene's germline CDR1 is GTSNPN and CDR2 SVGIG (reference sequence). This CDR3 is 13 amino acids long. The ends were cut back, 0 bases at V and 2 bases at J, with 7 bases in the middle. CDR3 DNA sequence: TGTGCCTGGAGTGTAGCCGGGAACTATGGCTACACCTTC. Translated, it gives CAWSVAGNYGYTF.

V and J are TRBV7-9 and TRBJ1-2, with no clear D. Germline loops: CDR1 SEHNR, CDR2 FQNEAQ (reference sequence). Trimming shortened V by 2 bases and J by 4 bases, and 5 bases separated the two germline ends. The CDR3 is 12 residues long. Written as DNA, the CDR3 is TGTGCCAGCAGCTTAAACAGCTATGGCTACACCTTC. Its protein product is CASSLNSYGYTF. The full variable domain, with the rest looked up from reference TRBV7-9 and TRBJ1-2, is DTGVSQNPRHKITKRGQNVTFRCDPISEHNRLYWYRQTLGQGPEFLTYFQNEAQLEKSRLLSDRFSAERPKGSFSTLEIQRTEQGDSAMYLCASSLNSYGYTFGSGTRLTVV.

This sequence joins TRBV2 and TRBJ1-1, with D uncertain. Per germline, CDR1 SNHLY and CDR2 FYNNEI. Trimming cost V 5 bases and J 2 bases, with 21 bases left between them. There are 17 residues in the CDR3. The CDR3 region has the DNA TGTGCCAGCAGTATAAGGAGTATCCCCTTGCCTAACACTGAAGCTTTCTTT. It encodes CASSIRSIPLPNTEAFF.

The V and J genes are TRBV5-4 and TRBJ2-7; D is ambiguous. CDR3 length equals 16 residues. Trimming left V 1 base short and J 0 bases short, with 14 bases between. Germline values: CDR1 SGHNT, CDR2 YYREEE (reference sequence). CDR3 coding DNA: TGTGCCAGCAGCTTGTCAGCGTCAGCGCTCTCCTACGAGCAGTACTTC. This gives the protein CASSLSASALSYEQYF.

The genes are TRBV25-1 and TRBJ1-1; D is uncertain. The CDR3 has 13 amino acids. Germline V gene lookup returns CDR1 MGHDK and CDR2 SYGVNS. The V and J ends lost 1 base and 5 bases respectively, with 8 bases between them. As DNA, the CDR3 is TGTGCCAGCAGTGAATTCGGGGAGACTGAAGCTTTCTTT. It specifies CASSEFGETEAFF.

V gene TRBV27 combines with J gene TRBJ1-2; D is perhaps TRBD1 (6 bases). Trimming took off 6 bases at V and 8 bases at J, with 22 bases between the two ends. The V gene's germline CDR1 is MNHEY and CDR2 SMNVEV (reference sequence). CDR3 length: 15 residues. CDR3 nucleotides: TGTGCCAGCAGGTCCGCGGACAGAGGGGGGGAGGGCTACACCTTC. This encodes CASRSADRGGEGYTF.

Many counts were recorded for this clone. The chain links TRBV6-5 to TRBJ2-1, with a weak D call TRBD2 (5 bases). The CDR3 is 15 amino acids. The germline V and J ends were trimmed by 6 bases and 1 base, with 13 bases remaining between them. From germline, CDR1 is MNHEY and CDR2 SVGAGI. The CDR3 bases are TGTGCCAGCAGGACGGGGTCGGGGTCCTACAATGAGCAGTTCTTC. Translation: CASRTGSGSYNEQFF.

This clone was detected once. V usage is TRBV19 and J usage is TRBJ1-1; 7 bases match TRBD1. Germline V CDR1 and CDR2: LNHDA, SQIVND (reference sequence). The CDR3 runs to 15 residues. After removal of 7 bases from V and 7 bases from J, the junction contained 15 bases not matched to a gene. The CDR3 nucleotides are TGTGCCAGTAACCCCGGGCTGGGACAGTGGGTTGAAGCTTTCTTT. It is translated as CASNPGLGQWVEAFF.